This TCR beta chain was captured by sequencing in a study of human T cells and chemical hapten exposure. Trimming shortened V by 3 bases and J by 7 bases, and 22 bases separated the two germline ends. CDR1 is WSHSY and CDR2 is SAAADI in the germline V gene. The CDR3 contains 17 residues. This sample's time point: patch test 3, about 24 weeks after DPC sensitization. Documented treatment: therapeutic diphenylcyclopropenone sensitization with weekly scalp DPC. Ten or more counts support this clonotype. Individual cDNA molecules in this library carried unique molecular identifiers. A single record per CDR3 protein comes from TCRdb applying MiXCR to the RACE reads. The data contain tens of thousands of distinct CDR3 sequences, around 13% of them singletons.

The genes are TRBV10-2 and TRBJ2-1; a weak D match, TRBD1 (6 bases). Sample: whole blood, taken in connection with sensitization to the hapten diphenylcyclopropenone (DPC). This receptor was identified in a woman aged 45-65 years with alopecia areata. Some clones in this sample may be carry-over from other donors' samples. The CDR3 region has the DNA TGCGCCAGCAGTGATACTCCCCCCGGGTTGGGGGCGAATGAGCAGTTCTTC. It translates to CASSDTPPGLGANEQFF.